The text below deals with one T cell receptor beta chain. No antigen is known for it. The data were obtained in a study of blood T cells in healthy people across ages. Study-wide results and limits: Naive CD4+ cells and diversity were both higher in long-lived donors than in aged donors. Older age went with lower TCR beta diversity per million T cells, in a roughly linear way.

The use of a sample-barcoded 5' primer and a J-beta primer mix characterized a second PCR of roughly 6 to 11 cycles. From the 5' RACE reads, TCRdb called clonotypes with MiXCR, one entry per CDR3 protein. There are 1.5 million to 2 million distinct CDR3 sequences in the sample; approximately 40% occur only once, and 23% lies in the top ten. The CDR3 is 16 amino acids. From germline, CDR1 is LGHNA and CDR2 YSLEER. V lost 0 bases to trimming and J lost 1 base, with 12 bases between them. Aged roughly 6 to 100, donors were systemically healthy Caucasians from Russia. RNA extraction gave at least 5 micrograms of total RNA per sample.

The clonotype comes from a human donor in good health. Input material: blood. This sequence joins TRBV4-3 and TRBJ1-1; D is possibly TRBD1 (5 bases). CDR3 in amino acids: CASSQEVTAPNTEAFF. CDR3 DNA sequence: TGCGCCAGCAGCCAAGAGGTGACAGCCCCGAACACTGAAGCTTTCTTT.